One sample yielded the 27 T cell receptor beta chains listed below, sequenced in a study of vaccination effects on CD4 cells after COVID-19. Clones were read by immunoSEQ multiplex PCR, and TCRdb kept only the in-frame ones, dropping some. The sample lists over 25,000 clones, around 75% occurring once. These receptors have no identified antigens. The ViraFEST assay expanded antigen-specific CD4+ T cells with viral peptide pools before sequencing. Scientists isolated CD4+ T cells after an approximately 10-day culture period ended. None of the vaccinated had previously contracted SARS-CoV-2, and their nucleocapsid antibodies tested negative. Sample: CD4+ T cells from PBMCs cultured with HCoV-NL63 spike peptides, taken before COVID-19 vaccination. These receptors originate from a human donor who received a COVID-19 vaccine.

The count of this clone is one. J is TRBJ1-3 and V is TRBV5-6; D unresolved. This CDR3 has 15 residues. In germline, CDR1 is SGHDT, CDR2 YYEEEE. The germline V and J ends were trimmed by 0 bases and 0 bases, with 7 bases remaining between them. The CDR3 here is CASSLGPFSGNTIYF. DNA for the CDR3: TGTGCCAGCAGCTTGGGACCTTTCTCTGGAAACACCATATATTTT.

The chain uses TRBV19 and TRBJ1-6, with 7 bases aligning to TRBD1. Unmatched junction bases numbered 0, after V lost 3 bases and J lost 4 bases. Germline V gene sequence: CDR1 LNHDA, CDR2 SQIVND (reference sequence). CDR3 length: 14 residues. The chain's CDR3 is CASSMTGYNSPLHF. DNA for the CDR3: TGTGCCAGTAGTATGACAGGGTATAATTCACCCCTCCACTTT.

CDR3 sequence (DNA): TGTGCCAGCAGCTTAGTCGCTAGCGGGAGGACCGAGCAGTTCTTC. Residues: CASSLVASGRTEQFF. V usage is TRBV11-2 and J usage is TRBJ2-1, with 11 bases aligning to TRBD2. From germline, CDR1 is SGHAT and CDR2 FQNNGV. The CDR3 has 15 residues. The trim removed 1 base at V and 10 bases at J, leaving 6 bases unmatched.

The chain recombines TRBV7-2 with TRBJ2-7; 9 bases agree with TRBD1. Germline lookup yields CDR1 SGHTA and CDR2 FQGNSA. The CDR3 covers 16 residues. V was clipped by 3 bases and J by 4 bases; unmatched bases: 10. CDR3 protein: CASSLITGTGQYEQYF. As DNA, the CDR3 is TGTGCCAGCAGCTTGATAACCGGGACAGGGCAGTACGAGCAGTACTTC.

The chain recombines TRBV30 with TRBJ2-5, with a tentative D call TRBD1 (5 bases). The V end was cut by 4 bases, the J end by 1 base, with 13 bases between. The CDR3 is made up of 14 amino acids. The germline CDR1 and CDR2 sequences are GTSNPN and SVGIG (reference sequence). CDR3 residues: CAWMKVGAQETQYF. The DNA of the CDR3 is TGTGCCTGGATGAAGGTTGGGGCCCAAGAGACCCAGTACTTC.

The chain joins TRBV5-1 to TRBJ2-1; D remains unclear. CDR1 is SGHRS and CDR2 is YFSETQ in the germline V gene. This CDR3 is built from 15 residues. V shed 0 bases and J shed 8 bases, with 15 bases lying between them. This chain's CDR3 is CASSLAPSLADEQFF. CDR3 in DNA: TGCGCCAGCAGCTTGGCCCCCTCGTTGGCCGATGAGCAGTTCTTC. The whole variable domain, remainder taken from reference TRBV5-1 and TRBJ2-1, is KAGVTQTPRYLIKTRGQQVTLSCSPISGHRSVSWYQQTPGQGLQFLFEYFSETQRNKGNFPGRFSGRQFSNSRSEMNVSTLELGDSALYLCASSLAPSLADEQFFGPGTRLTVL.

CDR3 sequence (DNA): TGTGCCAGCAGTTTAGGGGATCCTAATCAGCCCCAGCATTTT. Protein: CASSLGDPNQPQHF. V and J are TRBV28 and TRBJ1-5, with D uncertain. V was pared by 2 bases and J by 4 bases, with 9 bases between. This CDR3 region has 14 residues. Germline CDR1 reads MDHEN; CDR2 reads SYDVKM.

The chain employs TRBV27 and TRBJ1-1, with unresolved D. Trimming cost V 10 bases and J 1 base, with 16 bases left between them. Germline V CDR1 and CDR2: MNHEY, SMNVEV (reference sequence). The CDR3 extends over 14 amino acids. CDR3 protein: CATLLSPGNTEAFF. DNA of the CDR3: TGTGCCACCCTGTTATCGCCCGGGAACACTGAAGCTTTCTTT.

This clone was found a few times. Other DNA sequences within the sample encode an identical CDR3. The chain has TRBV9 and TRBJ2-7; D remains unclear. The CDR3 is 14 residues long. Trimming left V 0 bases short and J 0 bases short, with 7 bases between. CDR1 SGDLS and CDR2 YYNGEE come from the germline V gene. CDR3 sequence reads: CASSVGPGSYEQYF. CDR3 nucleotides: TGTGCCAGCAGCGTAGGTCCGGGCTCCTACGAGCAGTACTTC.

The CDR3 sequence is CASSQEQGTGYTF. For the CDR3, the DNA is TGCGCCAGCAGCCAAGAACAGGGAACTGGCTACACCTTC. The V gene is TRBV4-3, the J gene TRBJ1-2, with D possibly TRBD1 on 6 matching bases. CDR1 and CDR2 (germline): LGHNA, YSLEER. V was cut by 0 bases and J by 7 bases, with 9 bases left in between. The CDR3 loop spans 13 amino acids.

This rearrangement joins TRBV28 to TRBJ1-5, with 7 bases that match TRBD1. The germline CDR1 and CDR2 sequences are MDHEN and SYDVKM. The trim removed 3 bases at V and 2 bases at J, leaving 1 base unmatched. The CDR3 is made up of 14 amino acids. DNA for the CDR3: TGTGCCAGCAGTTTCCAGGGGGGCAATCAGCCCCAGCATTTT. This gives the protein CASSFQGGNQPQHF.

V is TRBV5-8 and J is TRBJ1-2, with unresolved D. V was pared by 0 bases and J by 2 bases, with 8 bases between. Looked up from germline, CDR1 is SGHTS and CDR2 is YDEGEE. CDR3 size: 14 residues. The CDR3 DNA reads as TGTGCCAGCAGCTTGGCCGAGGACAACTATGGCTACACCTTC. Translation: CASSLAEDNYGYTF.

The sample holds a few counts of this clone. The CDR3 here is CASSFGGDYQPQHF. CDR3 DNA: TGTGCCAGCAGCTTCGGTGGGGACTATCAGCCCCAGCATTTT. This chain connects TRBV7-9 to TRBJ1-5, with D possibly matching TRBD1 (5 bases). The CDR3 runs to 14 residues. Germline V gene lookup returns CDR1 SEHNR and CDR2 FQNEAQ (reference sequence). The germline V and J ends were trimmed by 3 bases and 5 bases, with 11 bases remaining between them.

The chain is built from TRBV3-1 (or the pseudogene TRBV3-2) and TRBJ1-2; 9 nucleotides align to TRBD1. V lost 4 bases and J lost 8; bases outside the gene matches: 5. The length of the CDR3 is 13 residues. Germline V CDR1 and CDR2: LGHDT, YNNKEL (reference sequence). The CDR3 coding sequence is TGTGCCAGCAGCCCGCACAGGGGGCGAGGCTACACCTTC. It specifies CASSPHRGRGYTF.

The V gene is TRBV6-5, the J gene TRBJ2-2; D unclear. V was pared by 9 bases and J by 0 bases, with 14 bases between. The CDR3 totals 15 residues. Germline V gene lookup returns CDR1 MNHEY and CDR2 SVGAGI. The CDR3 protein is CASKGWPANTGELFF. Written as DNA, the CDR3 is TGTGCCAGTAAAGGATGGCCGGCGAACACCGGGGAGCTGTTTTTT.

The V and J genes are TRBV28 and TRBJ1-2; no clear D. This CDR3 is 13 amino acids long. V was pared by 7 bases and J by 5 bases, with 14 bases between. CDR1 MDHEN and CDR2 SYDVKM come from the germline V gene. CDR3 DNA sequence: TGTGCCAGCACGAGAGGGTCTGAATATGGCTACACCTTC. Translating it yields CASTRGSEYGYTF.

CDR3 amino acids: CASSQGYGYTF. Here the CDR3 DNA reads TGTGCCAGCAGCCAGGGGTATGGCTACACCTTC. The rearrangement links TRBV3-1 (or the pseudogene TRBV3-2) to TRBJ1-2; D ambiguous. Germline loops: CDR1 LGHDT, CDR2 YNNKEL (reference sequence). CDR3 length: 11 residues. V was trimmed by 3 bases and J by 5 bases, leaving 4 bases between them.

The chain recombines TRBV6-6 with TRBJ2-4; tentative D call: TRBD2 (6 bases). Germline-derived CDR1 and CDR2 are MNHNY and SVGAGI (reference sequence). Trimming removed 0 bases at V and 8 bases at J, with 17 bases between. The CDR3 loop spans 16 amino acids. The CDR3 sequence: CASSYSDGPSGDIQYF. The CDR3 DNA sequence: TGTGCCAGCAGTTACTCAGACGGCCCCTCGGGAGACATTCAGTACTTC.

This clone was detected only a few times. V gene TRBV14 combines with J gene TRBJ1-1; weak D call: TRBD1 (5 bases). This CDR3 region has 14 residues. The V and J ends lost 4 bases and 2 bases respectively, with 11 bases between them. Looked up from germline, CDR1 is SGHDN and CDR2 is FVKESK. The CDR3 spells CASSPRGGNTEAFF. The CDR3 DNA sequence: TGTGCCAGCAGCCCGAGGGGTGGCAACACTGAAGCTTTCTTT.

This clone is a singleton in its sample. V is TRBV11-2 and J is TRBJ2-5, with TRBD1 matching 9 bases. The germline gives CDR1 SGHAT, CDR2 FQNNGV. The V segment lost 4 bases and the J segment 2 bases; nucleotides outside the gene matches: 8. The CDR3 covers 16 residues. The CDR3 spells CASSSGQGRWQETQYF. The CDR3 DNA reads as TGTGCCAGCAGCTCGGGACAGGGAAGGTGGCAAGAGACCCAGTACTTC.

This clone was seen just once. CDR3 protein: CATSRDPTGEPQHF. CDR3 sequence (DNA): TGTGCCACCAGCAGAGACCCCACAGGAGAACCCCAGCATTTT. The chain carries TRBV15 and TRBJ1-5; a possible D gene is TRBD1 (5 bases). Germline V gene lookup returns CDR1 LNHNV and CDR2 YYDKDF (reference sequence). This CDR3 spans 14 amino acids. V was trimmed by 0 bases and J by 10 bases, leaving 13 bases between them.

This rearrangement joins TRBV12-5 to TRBJ1-5; 7 positions agree with TRBD1. The CDR3 totals 14 residues. Germline CDR1 and CDR2: LGHNT and FRNRAP. V was clipped by 4 bases and J by 4 bases; unmatched bases: 4. CDR3 nucleotides: TGTGCTAGTGGTTCGGGACAGAAGAATCAGCCCCAGCATTTT. Residues: CASGSGQKNQPQHF.

The chain employs TRBV25-1 and TRBJ2-3, with D possibly TRBD1 on 5 matching bases. CDR1 and CDR2 from the germline V gene are MGHDK and SYGVNS. Deletions cut 8 bases from V and 4 bases from J, with 19 bases between. The CDR3 is 15 residues long. The chain's CDR3 is CASGKGKTPADTQYF. As DNA, the CDR3 is TGTGCCAGCGGGAAGGGGAAAACACCCGCAGATACGCAGTATTTT.

The chain combines TRBV7-2 with TRBJ2-3; the match to TRBD2 covers 12 bases. The V gene's germline CDR1 is SGHTA and CDR2 FQGNSA. The CDR3 covers 13 residues. With V trimmed by 6 bases and J by 7 bases, 2 bases remained unmatched. In DNA form, the CDR3 reads TGTGCCAGCAGTACTAGCGGGGGGAATACGCAGTATTTT. As protein: CASSTSGGNTQYF.

The V gene is TRBV6-6, the J gene TRBJ2-7; TRBD2 matches at 7 bases. The length of the CDR3 is 15 residues. V shed 5 bases and J 5 bases; nucleotides not matched to a gene: 12. From germline, CDR1 is MNHNY and CDR2 SVGAGI (reference sequence). The CDR3 bases are TGTGCCAGCAGTCAGCCCTGGGAGGGGAACCACGAGCAGTACTTC. Translated: CASSQPWEGNHEQYF.

The J gene is TRBJ1-1, the V gene TRBV3-1 (or the pseudogene TRBV3-2); D unresolved. The V end lost 4 bases, the J end lost 8 bases, and 14 bases lay between the germline ends. The CDR3 contains 13 residues. The germline V gene encodes CDR1 LGHDT and CDR2 YNNKEL (reference sequence). As DNA, the CDR3 is TGTGCCAGCAGCCCCGTTTGGCGCACCGAAGCTTTCTTT. Its protein is CASSPVWRTEAFF.

A few counts support this clone. The chain has TRBV5-1 and TRBJ1-1, with D hard to call. Trimming removed 7 bases at V and 6 bases at J, with 19 bases between. Germline-derived CDR1 and CDR2 are SGHRS and YFSETQ. The CDR3 sequence is 14 residues long. The CDR3 loop is CASRQAPPKSEAFF. CDR3 nucleotides: TGCGCCAGCCGACAAGCCCCTCCAAAATCTGAAGCTTTCTTT.